This record looks at one TCR beta chain sequence and its context. This receptor's antigen is unknown. No qualities accompany the bases; no much larger clone lies one base away. The donors were healthy, HIV-negative adults who had no recently reported acute infections or vaccinations. Every donor was a Caucasian adult residing in Nashville, Tennessee, USA. Magnetic negative selection was used to enrich CD4+ T cells, after which naive cells were positively selected on CD45RA and the negative fraction became the memory subset. Blood was obtained by leukapheresis, after which PBMCs were separated by Ficoll-Histopaque density gradient centrifugation and cryopreserved in liquid nitrogen vapor phase. Analytical flow cytometry was used to check the purity and quantity of each magnetically sorted T cell population. Each sorted fraction had its genomic DNA isolated and then quantified by UV absorbance on a Nanodrop 2000c.

Reading from cysteine to phenylalanine, the CDR3 counts 17 amino acids. Only CDR3 DNA remains: 51 bases, in frame from the first base. At the junction V is shortened by 3 bases and J by 5 bases; bases outside the gene matches: 9. The germline V gene gives CDR1 as SGDLS and CDR2 as YYNGEE. Using the deep immunoSEQ assay, TCR CDR3 regions were amplified from genomic DNA by multiplex PCR. Extracted genomic DNA from each cell subset was distributed evenly across all wells of several immunoSEQ 96-well plates, and each plate was treated as a replicate. For sorted subsets, about 0.2 ug genomic DNA, equal to 30,000 or so T cell genomes, was loaded into each replicate PCR. Purified libraries were measured with a Qubit 3.0 fluorometer, size-checked on a Bioanalyzer 2100, and measured again with the KAPA Library Quantification kit. Each immunoSEQ 96-well plate was sequenced on its own single-read 150-cycle Illumina NextSeq 550 flow cell. The original methods were these. Because the immunoSEQ output held only junctional sequences and lacked quality scores, the filtering could not match the filtering applied to full-length reads. Sequences were annotated with PyIR, a Python wrapper for IgBLAST v1.9, using IMGT germline references to assign V/J genes and CDR3. Reads with weak V/J assignments (E-value above 1e-6), missing CDR3, stop codons, out-of-frame junctions, or ambiguous translated residues were removed. V3J clonotypes were defined by identical inferred V gene, J gene, and CDR3 amino acid sequence. Percentage overlap between repertoires was computed as shared unique clonotypes divided by the size of the smaller repertoire. Repertoire richness was assessed with RTK rarefaction, the Chao1 estimator, and Recon v2.1 estimates of unobserved clonotypes. Generation probabilities were computed with OLGA for all TCRbeta clonotypes obtained by the gDNA method from a few donors. Held by TCRdb, this immuneACCESS table contains in-frame sequences only and omits some clones. Under half of the omission traces to an unresolved V gene where checked; the cause of the rest is unknown. The D gene and trimming were derived from the DNA, and the V and J assignments and clone size from that table. For this sample the table gives millions of clones, of which roughly 92% were detected only once. The top ten constitute roughly 0.15% of the sample.

This sample was taken from a study of shared clonotypes between healthy human individuals (dated by TCRdb to 2020 to 2022). Concerning the study at large: The cohort included three men and a couple of women between 18 and 49 years of age. For each donor, three plates each were used for CD4 naive and CD4 memory, two plates were used for CD8 naive, and one plate was used for CD8 memory. To estimate repertoire size and how much clonotype sharing occurs between individuals, the study deeply sequenced the blood TCR repertoires of roughly 5 healthy adults. Libraries were prepared and TCR repertoires were sequenced by different laboratories using diverse techniques, in order to increase sequencing depth and limit assay-specific biases. Leukapheresis yielded between about 0.85 and 10 billion PBMCs per donor. Study-wide conclusions, independent of this receptor: Based on pairwise subsampling, the degree of clonotype sharing among donors was expected to be affected by sequencing depth. The small number of donors limited the genetic and exposure-history diversity represented. When a few donors were compared, the shared fraction of clonotypes was around 5% for naive CD4, around 4% for naive CD8, about 2.4% for memory CD4, and less than 0.45% for memory CD8. Larger estimated clonotype richness was generally found for naive subsets than for memory subsets. Sampling was restricted to blood, and TCR repertoires in tissue are likely to differ from TCR repertoires in blood. Rarefaction of sorted-subset datasets indicated incomplete sequencing despite the large sequencing depth. Compared with non-shared clonotypes, the clonotypes found in all four sorted-subset donors had higher generation probabilities.

Sequencing input: naive CD4+ T cells sorted from blood. In the paper's terms, the cell subset or site label means: CD45RA+ positively selected. This clonotype originated in a man between 18 and 29 years old in good health. The chain is made from TRBV9 and TRBJ2-5, and TRBD2 aligns with 14 junction nucleotides. CDR3 protein: CASSDGTSGGRRETQYF. In nucleotide form, the sequence is TGTGCCAGCAGCGACGGGACTAGCGGGGGAAGGAGGGAGACCCAGTACTTC.